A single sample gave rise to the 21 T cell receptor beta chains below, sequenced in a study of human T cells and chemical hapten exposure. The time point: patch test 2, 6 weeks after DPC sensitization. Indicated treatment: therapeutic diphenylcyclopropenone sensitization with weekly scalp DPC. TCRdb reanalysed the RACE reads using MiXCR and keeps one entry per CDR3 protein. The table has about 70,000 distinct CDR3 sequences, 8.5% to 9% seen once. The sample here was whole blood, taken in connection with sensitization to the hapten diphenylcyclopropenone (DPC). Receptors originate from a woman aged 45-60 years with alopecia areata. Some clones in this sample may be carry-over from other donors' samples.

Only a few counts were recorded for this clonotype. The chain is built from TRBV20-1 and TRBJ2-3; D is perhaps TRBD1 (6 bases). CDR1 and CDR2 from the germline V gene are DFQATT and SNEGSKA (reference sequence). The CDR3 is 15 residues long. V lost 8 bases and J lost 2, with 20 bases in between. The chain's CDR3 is CSTGGGGSPTDTQYF. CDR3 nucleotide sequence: TGCAGTACAGGAGGTGGGGGCAGTCCCACAGATACGCAGTATTTT.

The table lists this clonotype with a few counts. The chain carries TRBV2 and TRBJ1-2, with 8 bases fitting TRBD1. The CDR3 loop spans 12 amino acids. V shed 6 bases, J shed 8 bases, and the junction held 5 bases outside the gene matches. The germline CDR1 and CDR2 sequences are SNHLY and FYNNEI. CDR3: CASSADREGYTF. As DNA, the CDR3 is TGTGCCAGCAGCGCGGACAGGGAAGGCTACACCTTC.

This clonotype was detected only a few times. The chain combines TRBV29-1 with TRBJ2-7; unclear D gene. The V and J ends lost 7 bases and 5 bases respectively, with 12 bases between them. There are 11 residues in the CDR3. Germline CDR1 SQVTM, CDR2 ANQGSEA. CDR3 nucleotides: TGCAGCGGGGGAATGGACCACGAGCAGTACTTC. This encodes CSGGMDHEQYF.

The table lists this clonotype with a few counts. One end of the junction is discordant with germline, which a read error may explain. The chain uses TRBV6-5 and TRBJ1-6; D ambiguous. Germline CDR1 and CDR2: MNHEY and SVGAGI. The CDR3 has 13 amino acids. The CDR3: CASRPRDNSPLNF. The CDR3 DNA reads TGTGCCAGCAGACCTAGGGATAATTCACCCCTCAACTTT.

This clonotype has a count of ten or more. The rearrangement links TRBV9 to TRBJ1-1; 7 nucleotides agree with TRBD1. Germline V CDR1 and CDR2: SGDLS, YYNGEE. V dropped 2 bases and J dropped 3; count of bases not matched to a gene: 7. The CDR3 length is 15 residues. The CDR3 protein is CASSVSTGMDTEAFF. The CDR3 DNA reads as TGTGCCAGCAGCGTCTCGACAGGGATGGACACTGAAGCTTTCTTT.

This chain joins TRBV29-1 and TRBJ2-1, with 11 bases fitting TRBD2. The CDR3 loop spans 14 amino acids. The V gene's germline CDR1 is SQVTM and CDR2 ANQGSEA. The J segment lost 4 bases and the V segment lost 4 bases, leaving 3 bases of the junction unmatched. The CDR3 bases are TGCAGCGTTGTCGGGACTAGCGGATACAATGAGCAGTTCTTC. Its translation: CSVVGTSGYNEQFF.

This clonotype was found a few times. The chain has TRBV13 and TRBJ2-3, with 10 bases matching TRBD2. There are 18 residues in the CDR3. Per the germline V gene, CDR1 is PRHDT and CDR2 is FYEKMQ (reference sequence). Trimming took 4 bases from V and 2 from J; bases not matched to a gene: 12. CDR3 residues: CASSSNLPLAGDTDTQYF. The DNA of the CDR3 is TGTGCCAGCAGCTCGAACCTCCCCCTAGCGGGGGACACAGATACGCAGTATTTT.

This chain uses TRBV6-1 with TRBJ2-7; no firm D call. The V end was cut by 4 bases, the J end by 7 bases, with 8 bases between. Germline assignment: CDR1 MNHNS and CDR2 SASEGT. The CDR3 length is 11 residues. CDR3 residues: CASSGAGEQYF. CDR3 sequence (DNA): TGTGCCAGCAGTGGGGCCGGAGAGCAGTACTTC.

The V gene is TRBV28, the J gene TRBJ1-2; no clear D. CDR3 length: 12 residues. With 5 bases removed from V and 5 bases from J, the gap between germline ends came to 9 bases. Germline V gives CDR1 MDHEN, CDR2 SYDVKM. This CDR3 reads CASSLPQYGYTF. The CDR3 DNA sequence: TGTGCCAGCAGTCTCCCACAGTATGGCTACACCTTC.

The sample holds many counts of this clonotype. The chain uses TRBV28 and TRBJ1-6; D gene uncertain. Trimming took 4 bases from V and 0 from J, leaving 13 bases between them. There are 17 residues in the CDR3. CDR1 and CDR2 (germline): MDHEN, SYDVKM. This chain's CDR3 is CASSYAGQSSYNSPLHF. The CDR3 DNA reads TGTGCCAGCAGTTACGCCGGGCAGAGCTCCTATAATTCACCCCTCCACTTT.

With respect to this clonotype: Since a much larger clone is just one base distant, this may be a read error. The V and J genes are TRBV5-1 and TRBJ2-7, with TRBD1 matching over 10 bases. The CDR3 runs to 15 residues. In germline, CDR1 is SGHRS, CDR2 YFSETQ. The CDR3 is CTSSSGQGYSYEQYF. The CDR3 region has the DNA TGCACCAGCAGCTCGGGACAGGGGTACTCCTACGAGCAGTACTTC.

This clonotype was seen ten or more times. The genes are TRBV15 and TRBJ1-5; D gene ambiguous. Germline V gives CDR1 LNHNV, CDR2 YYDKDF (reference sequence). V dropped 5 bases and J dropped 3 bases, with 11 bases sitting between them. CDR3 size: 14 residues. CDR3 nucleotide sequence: TGTGCCACCAGCCACACCAGCGACAATCAGCCCCAGCATTTT. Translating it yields CATSHTSDNQPQHF. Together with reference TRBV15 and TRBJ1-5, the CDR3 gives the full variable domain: DAMVIQNPRYQVTQFGKPVTLSCSQTLNHNVMYWYQQKSSQAPKLLFHYYDKDFNNEADTPDNFQSRRPNTSFCFLDIRSPGLGDTAMYLCATSHTSDNQPQHFGDGTRLSIL.

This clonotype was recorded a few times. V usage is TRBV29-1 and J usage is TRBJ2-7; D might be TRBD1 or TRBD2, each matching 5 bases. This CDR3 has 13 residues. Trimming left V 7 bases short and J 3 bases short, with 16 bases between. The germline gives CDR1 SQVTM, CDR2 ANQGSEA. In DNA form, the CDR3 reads TGCAGCGCGGCGAGGGGCAGAAACTACGAGCAGTACTTC. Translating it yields CSAARGRNYEQYF.

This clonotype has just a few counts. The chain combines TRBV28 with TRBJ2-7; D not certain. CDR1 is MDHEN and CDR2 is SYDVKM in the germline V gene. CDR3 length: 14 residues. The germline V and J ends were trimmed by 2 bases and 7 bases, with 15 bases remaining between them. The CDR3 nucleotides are TGTGCCAGCAGTTTACCCGGCCCTTATTGGGAGCAGTACTTC. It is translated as CASSLPGPYWEQYF.

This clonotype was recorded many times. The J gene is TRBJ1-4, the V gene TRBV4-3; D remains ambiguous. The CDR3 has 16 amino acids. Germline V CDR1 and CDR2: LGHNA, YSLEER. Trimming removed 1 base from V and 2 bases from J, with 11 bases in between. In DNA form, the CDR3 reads TGCGCCAGCAGCCAAGCGATGACTCCGACTAATGAAAAACTGTTTTTT. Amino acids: CASSQAMTPTNEKLFF.

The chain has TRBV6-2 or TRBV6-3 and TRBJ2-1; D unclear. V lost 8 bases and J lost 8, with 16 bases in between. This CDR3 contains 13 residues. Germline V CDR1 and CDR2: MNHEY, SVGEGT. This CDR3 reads CASRLGPLDEQFF. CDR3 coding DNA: TGTGCCAGCCGCTTAGGTCCGCTGGATGAGCAGTTCTTC.

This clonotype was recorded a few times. The CDR3 sequence is CASSPFYGTSGRAENIQYF. The CDR3 DNA sequence: TGTGCCAGCAGCCCTTTCTACGGGACTAGCGGGAGGGCCGAGAACATTCAGTACTTC. V gene TRBV7-2 combines with J gene TRBJ2-4; 16 nucleotides align to TRBD2. The CDR3 extends over 19 amino acids. V lost 5 bases to trimming and J lost 7 bases; unmatched junction nucleotides: 14. Germline assignment: CDR1 SGHTA and CDR2 FQGNSA.

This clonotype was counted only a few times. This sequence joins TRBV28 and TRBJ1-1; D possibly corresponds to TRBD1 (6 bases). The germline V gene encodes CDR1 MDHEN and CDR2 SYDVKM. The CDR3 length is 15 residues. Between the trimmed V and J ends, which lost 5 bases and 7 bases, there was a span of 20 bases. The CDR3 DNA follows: TGTGCCAGCAGTCCGCCGACAGGATGGGGAATTGAAGCTTTCTTT. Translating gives CASSPPTGWGIEAFF.

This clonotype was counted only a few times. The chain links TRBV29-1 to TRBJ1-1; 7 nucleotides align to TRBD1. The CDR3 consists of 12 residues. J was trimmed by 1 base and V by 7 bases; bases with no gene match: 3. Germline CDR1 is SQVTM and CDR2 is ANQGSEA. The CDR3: CSAPGGNTEAFF. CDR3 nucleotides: TGCAGCGCCCCAGGGGGGAACACTGAAGCTTTCTTT.

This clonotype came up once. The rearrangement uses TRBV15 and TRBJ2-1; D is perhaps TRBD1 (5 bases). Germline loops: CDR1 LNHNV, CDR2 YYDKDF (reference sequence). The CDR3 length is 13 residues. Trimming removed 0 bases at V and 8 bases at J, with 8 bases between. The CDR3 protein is CATSRDLGDEQFF. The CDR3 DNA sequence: TGTGCCACCAGCAGAGATCTAGGGGATGAGCAGTTCTTC.

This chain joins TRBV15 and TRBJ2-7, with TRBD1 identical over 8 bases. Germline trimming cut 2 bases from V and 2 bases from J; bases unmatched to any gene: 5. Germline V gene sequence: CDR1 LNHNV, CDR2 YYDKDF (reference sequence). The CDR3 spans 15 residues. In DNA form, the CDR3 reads TGTGCCACCAGCAGAACGGGGACAGGACCCTACGAGCAGTACTTC. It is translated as CATSRTGTGPYEQYF.